This TCR beta chain comes out of a study of graft-versus-host responses after intestinal transplantation. The overall study: For around three years after anti-thymocyte globulin induction, all recipients took tacrolimus and steroids.

Study-wide findings and caveats: Circulating GvH clones peaking coincided with falling HvG clones soon after transplant. Marrow from the recipient contained GvH clones, some of which had appeared first in ileum or blood. Across patients carrying graft-donor T cell macrochimerism, allografts held high graft-versus-host to host-versus-graft clonal ratios.

The method was immunoSEQ multiplex PCR; TCRdb's version includes in-frame clones alone and lacks a portion of them. The top ten clones hold 3% to 3.5% of a sample with roughly 120,000 clones, around 95% of them seen once. About this clone itself: Its antigen is as yet unknown.

The germline V gene encodes CDR1 SEHNR and CDR2 FQNEAQ (reference sequence). The CDR3 spans 15 residues. V trimming: 2 bases; J trimming: 2 bases; junction bases outside the gene matches: 6. The sequenced sample was unstimulated CD8+ T cells sorted from spleen or lymph node cells, obtained before intestinal transplant. The receptor comes from a human donor who received an intestinal transplant. The chain couples TRBV7-9 to TRBJ2-7, with 7 bases that match TRBD2. The CDR3 coding sequence is TGTGCCAGCAGCTTATTAGCGGGCACCACCTACGAGCAGTACTTC. Its protein product is CASSLLAGTTYEQYF. Looking up the rest from reference TRBV7-9 and TRBJ2-7 gives the full variable domain: DTGVSQNPRHKITKRGQNVTFRCDPISEHNRLYWYRQTLGQGPEFLTYFQNEAQLEKSRLLSDRFSAERPKGSFSTLEIQRTEQGDSAMYLCASSLLAGTTYEQYFGPGTRLTVT.